The sequence of this T cell receptor beta chain was determined in a study of OX40 agonist ivuxolimab in advanced cancers. For the study at large: Hepatocellular carcinoma, melanoma, renal cell or head and neck cancer affected the dose-escalation patients. General study results and limits: In the 0.1 to 3.0 mg/kg range, CD4+ and CD8+ blood T cells had expanded clonally by week 6. Some of the lowest clonal expansion was seen in partial responders at 0.1-3.0 mg/kg.

Worth noting for this clone: The antigen is unknown.

Trimming shortened V by 3 bases and J by 6 bases, and 14 bases separated the two germline ends. CDR1 is GTSNPN and CDR2 is SVGIG in the germline V gene (reference sequence). The CDR3 runs 13 residues. Using immunoSEQ multiplex PCR, the repertoire was profiled, and TCRdb retains in-frame clones only, with some absent. The table records 55,000 to 90,000 clones, roughly 88% of them present only once. The sequencing used CD4+ or CD8+ T cells sorted from blood, collected in a trial of the OX40 agonist ivuxolimab. This receptor was obtained from an adult with an advanced solid tumor such as melanoma, head and neck, liver or kidney cancer. J is TRBJ1-1 and V is TRBV30; the D gene is possibly TRBD1 (5 bases). As DNA, the CDR3 is TGTGCCTGGAGGGGTTGGGGCATACCTGAAGCTTTCTTT. Translating gives CAWRGWGIPEAFF. The variable domain in full, completed from reference TRBV30 and TRBJ1-1, reads SQTIHQWPATLVQPVGSPLSLECTVEGTSNPNLYWYRQAAGRGLQLLFYSVGIGQISSEVPQNLSASRPQDRQFILSSKKLLLSDSGFYLCAWRGWGIPEAFFGQGTRLTVV.